The source of this TCR beta chain is a study of blood T cell repertoires in COVID-19. Study at large: COVID-19 samples collected from the United States, Italy and Spain covered acute and convalescent phases. T cells, B-cell-depleted T cells, or PBMCs provided the cDNA or gDNA that served as material.

Residents of about 25 US areas, aged about 18 to 89 years, made up the participants. Either two negative PCRs, clearance, or symptom resolution qualified Cohort 3 donors as recovered. CDR3 length: 13 residues. Germline CDR1 and CDR2: GTSNPN and SVGIG (reference sequence). After removal of 3 bases from V and 4 bases from J, the junction contained 3 bases not matched to a gene. Sequenced by immunoSEQ multiplex PCR; TCRdb stores in-frame clones only, minus some. The sample holds over 250,000 clones, more than 70% seen once. The chain has TRBV30 and TRBJ1-5; 7 nucleotides match TRBD1. This TCR was recovered from a woman aged 25 to 39 who had recovered from COVID-19. Sequencing used PBMCs or T cells enriched from blood (not recorded which). The CDR3 reads CAWSRQGNQPQHF. CDR3 in DNA: TGTGCCTGGAGCCGACAGGGAAATCAGCCCCAGCATTTT.